Listed below are T cell receptor beta chains from one sample, sequenced in a study of blood T cell repertoires in COVID-19. Here immunoSEQ multiplex PCR was the method, and the copy in TCRdb shows in-frame clones only, minus some. The sample includes about 310,000 clones, around 91% of them seen just once. Sequencing was done on a sample of PBMCs or T cells enriched from blood (not recorded which). The receptors here all came from a woman younger than 30 with acute COVID-19. Both conserved end residues are part of each CDR3. D genes are given only for firm matches. Some rows mark clone size as missing; the rest say once, few, many or name a class of expanded clone.

clone size,J gene,V gene,D gene,CDR3 protein,CDR3 DNA
-,TRBJ1-5,TRBV18,-,CASSPPRYGGRVNQPQHF,TGTGCCAGCTCACCACCGCGATACGGGGGGCGAGTGAATCAGCCCCAGCATTTT
-,TRBJ2-5,TRBV7-3,-,CASSPGVKETQYF,TGTGCCAGCAGCCCCGGGGTCAAAGAGACCCAGTACTTC
once,TRBJ1-1,TRBV5-5,TRBD1,CASGQDRVPEAFF,TGTGCCAGCGGTCAAGACAGGGTGCCGGAAGCTTTCTTT
-,TRBJ1-2,TRBV25-1,-,CASREGVFGYTF,TGTGCCAGCCGGGAGGGTGTTTTCGGCTACACCTTC
-,TRBJ2-7,TRBV2,-,CASSELRIGDEQYF,TGTGCCAGCAGTGAACTTAGGATAGGGGACGAGCAGTACTTC
-,TRBJ2-5,TRBV19,-,CARDRTQETQYF,TGTGCCCGAGACAGGACGCAAGAGACCCAGTACTTC
-,TRBJ1-2,TRBV6-5,TRBD1,CASSSRTGLSNYGYTF,TGTGCCAGCAGTTCCCGGACAGGGCTCTCTAACTATGGCTACACCTTC
-,TRBJ1-2,TRBV24-1,TRBD1,CATSDPTGANYGYTF,TGTGCCACCAGTGACCCGACAGGGGCTAACTATGGCTACACCTTC
-,TRBJ1-2,TRBV13,-,CASSPTVRRGYTF,TGTGCCAGCAGCCCCACGGTCCGTCGGGGCTACACCTTC
-,TRBJ1-1,TRBV7-3,TRBD1,CASSWGTGANTEAFF,TGTGCCAGCAGCTGGGGGACAGGGGCGAACACTGAAGCTTTCTTT
-,TRBJ2-5,TRBV5-5,-,CASSLRTALSQETQYF,TGTGCCAGCAGCTTGCGAACAGCTCTCTCCCAAGAGACCCAGTACTTC
-,TRBJ2-2,TRBV9,-,CASSVGGWGGAGELFF,TGTGCCAGCAGCGTAGGAGGGTGGGGAGGAGCCGGGGAGCTGTTTTTT
-,TRBJ1-2,TRBV5-5,-,CASSLNREGGYTF,TGTGCCAGCAGCTTGAACAGGGAAGGTGGCTACACCTTC
-,TRBJ2-4,TRBV19,TRBD1,CASSTSTGGHIQYF,TGTGCCAGTAGTACCTCCACAGGGGGACACATTCAGTACTTC
-,TRBJ1-5,TRBV28,TRBD1,CASSYEWDREGNQPQHF,TGTGCCAGCAGTTACGAATGGGACAGGGAGGGGAATCAGCCCCAGCATTTT
-,TRBJ1-1,TRBV3-1/TRBV3-2,-,CASSGSTEAFF,TGTGCCAGCAGCGGGAGCACTGAAGCTTTCTTT
-,TRBJ1-5,TRBV7-9,-,CASSSGWDTNQPQHF,TGTGCCAGCAGCTCTGGATGGGACACCAATCAGCCCCAGCATTTT
-,TRBJ2-7,TRBV12-3/TRBV12-4,TRBD2,CASSLTSGYEQYF,TGTGCCAGCAGTTTGACTAGCGGATACGAGCAGTACTTC
-,TRBJ2-7,TRBV6-5,TRBD1,CASSYSGTGVYEQYF,TGTGCCAGCAGTTACTCCGGGACAGGGGTGTACGAGCAGTACTTC
few,TRBJ1-1,TRBV9,-,CASSVEDRNTEAFF,TGTGCCAGCAGCGTAGAGGACAGGAACACTGAAGCTTTCTTT
once,TRBJ2-1,TRBV28,-,CASNYRGSYNEQFF,TGTGCCAGCAACTACCGGGGCTCCTACAATGAGCAGTTCTTC
-,TRBJ1-2,TRBV7-9,-,CASSAGDNLYGYTF,TGTGCCAGCAGCGCGGGGGACAATTTATATGGCTACACCTTC
-,TRBJ2-3,TRBV21-1,-,CASSKGPVASGTDTQYF,-
-,TRBJ2-7,TRBV27,TRBD2,CASSFKTSGDFTYEQYF,TGTGCCAGCAGTTTTAAGACTAGCGGGGATTTCACCTACGAGCAGTACTTC
-,TRBJ1-4,TRBV7-3,-,CASSFLQGIATNEKLFF,TGTGCCAGCAGCTTCCTTCAGGGGATTGCAACTAATGAAAAACTGTTTTTT
-,TRBJ2-3,TRBV19,TRBD2,CASRGTNRADTQYF,TGTGCCAGTAGGGGGACTAACCGTGCAGATACGCAGTATTTT
-,TRBJ2-7,TRBV7-3,-,CASSLGRYYEQYF,TGTGCCAGCAGCTTGGGGAGGTACTACGAGCAGTACTTC
large,TRBJ2-7,TRBV5-1,TRBD2,CASSRKGGVPQYF,TGCGCCAGCAGTCGGAAGGGAGGGGTTCCGCAGTACTTC
-,TRBJ2-3,TRBV11-3,TRBD2,CASSPRAGEYADTQYF,TGTGCCAGCAGCCCCAGGGCGGGAGAATATGCAGATACGCAGTATTTT
-,TRBJ2-7,TRBV24-1,TRBD1,CATSLENRGQEVGEQYF,TGTGCCACCAGCCTAGAGAACCGGGGACAGGAGGTCGGCGAGCAGTACTTC
-,TRBJ2-7,TRBV7-9,TRBD2,CASSSSTSGTLYEQYF,TGTGCCAGCAGCTCTTCGACTAGCGGGACTCTATACGAGCAGTACTTC
once,TRBJ2-3,TRBV20-1,TRBD2,CSASPGLAGGETQYF,TGCAGTGCTAGTCCGGGACTAGCGGGAGGGGAGACGCAGTATTTT
once,TRBJ2-3,TRBV27,-,CASSSQLGETDTQYF,TGTGCCAGCAGTTCCCAGCTGGGAGAAACAGATACGCAGTATTTT
-,TRBJ1-1,TRBV7-8,-,CASSFGRSNTEAFF,TGTGCCAGCAGCTTCGGGAGATCGAACACTGAAGCTTTCTTT
-,TRBJ1-1,TRBV6-5,-,CASSYSSYGYTEAFF,TGTGCCAGCAGTTACTCCTCATACGGTTACACTGAAGCTTTCTTT
-,TRBJ1-2,TRBV27,TRBD1,CASSYDRDYGYTF,TGTGCCAGCAGCTACGACAGGGACTATGGCTACACCTTC
-,TRBJ2-1,TRBV4-1,TRBD1,CASSQDGDSSSYNEQFF,TGCGCCAGCAGCCAAGATGGGGACAGCAGCTCCTACAATGAGCAGTTCTTC
-,TRBJ1-5,TRBV28,-,CARGGGGQDSNQPQHF,TGTGCCCGCGGGGGCGGGGGGCAGGATAGCAATCAGCCCCAGCATTTT
-,TRBJ2-7,TRBV27,-,CASSLSAGNEQYF,TGTGCCAGCAGTTTATCCGCGGGGAACGAGCAGTACTTC
-,TRBJ1-2,TRBV14,-,CASSQDSTLGGYGYTF,TGTGCCAGCAGCCAGGACAGCACCCTCGGCGGGTATGGCTACACCTTC
-,TRBJ1-1,TRBV14,-,CASSQAGGAEAFF,TGTGCCAGCAGCCAAGCGGGTGGAGCTGAAGCTTTCTTT
-,TRBJ2-3,TRBV15,-,CATSRDNLVRASTDTQYF,TGTGCCACCAGCAGAGATAATCTAGTGCGGGCAAGCACAGATACGCAGTATTTT
-,TRBJ1-2,TRBV28,TRBD1,CASSWDSYGYTF,TGTGCCAGCAGTTGGGACAGTTATGGCTACACCTTC
once,TRBJ2-1,TRBV11-3,-,CASSSRGGAYNEQFF,TGTGCCAGCAGCTCACGGGGCGGGGCCTACAATGAGCAGTTCTTC